These 32 T cell receptor beta chains originate from one sample sequenced in a study of cytomegalovirus exposure and HLA in healthy donors. The PCR made use of 60 Vbeta and 13 Jbeta primers. Method: immunoSEQ multiplex PCR; TCRdb's copy keeps in-frame clones and lacks some. The table has more than 100,000 clones, approximately 72% seen once. The sequenced sample was PBMCs. These receptors were obtained from a man aged 18-30 years in good health and CMV-seronegative.

A note on this clone: Other DNA sequences from this sample encode an identical CDR3 as well. The rearrangement links TRBV5-4 to TRBJ1-1; D unclear. The germline V gene encodes CDR1 SGHNT and CDR2 YYREEE (reference sequence). The ends were cut back, 0 bases at V and 1 base at J, with 4 bases in the middle. There are 13 residues in the CDR3. The CDR3, as DNA: TGTGCCAGCAGCTTGGGAGGGAACACTGAAGCTTTCTTT. Translation gives CASSLGGNTEAFF.

The V and J genes are TRBV30 and TRBJ1-1, with D hard to call. V was trimmed by 5 bases and J by 4 bases, leaving 8 bases between them. The germline V gene has CDR1 GTSNPN and CDR2 SVGIG (reference sequence). This CDR3 is built from 11 residues. The CDR3 nucleotides read TGTGCCTGGTCGGGAGTCACTGAAGCTTTCTTT. Its protein product is CAWSGVTEAFF.

This clone was observed a few times. The chain employs TRBV5-1 and TRBJ2-3, with 7 bases that match TRBD2. J was trimmed by 4 bases and V by 6 bases; bases with no gene match: 8. Germline assignment: CDR1 SGHRS and CDR2 YFSETQ. This CDR3 region has 14 residues. CDR3 bases: TGCGCCAGCACCGGCGGGAGTAACTCAGATACGCAGTATTTT. This gives the protein CASTGGSNSDTQYF.

The chain employs TRBV2 and TRBJ2-3; tentative D call: TRBD2 (5 bases). V was pared by 6 bases and J by 0 bases, with 10 bases between. From germline, CDR1 is SNHLY and CDR2 FYNNEI. This CDR3 contains 14 residues. CDR3 protein: CASSALVSTDTQYF. The CDR3 bases are TGTGCCAGCAGCGCACTAGTAAGCACAGATACGCAGTATTTT.

The rearrangement links TRBV5-1 to TRBJ1-1; D unresolved. This CDR3 has 15 residues. Trimming pared 2 bases from V and 5 bases from J, leaving 16 bases between. The germline gives CDR1 SGHRS, CDR2 YFSETQ. CDR3 in DNA: TGCGCCAGCAGCTTAGTCCTGGGCTCGGGGACTGAAGCTTTCTTT. Translation gives CASSLVLGSGTEAFF.

J is TRBJ2-2 and V is TRBV9; a possible D gene is TRBD2 (5 bases). Germline CDR1 and CDR2: SGDLS and YYNGEE. V was pared by 0 bases and J by 0 bases, with 15 bases between. The CDR3 has 18 amino acids. This CDR3 is CASSVDGSDFANTGELFF. CDR3 nucleotide sequence: TGTGCCAGCAGCGTAGATGGGTCGGACTTCGCGAACACCGGGGAGCTGTTTTTT. The full variable domain, its missing parts supplied by reference TRBV9 and TRBJ2-2, is DSGVTQTPKHLITATGQRVTLRCSPRSGDLSVYWYQQSLDQGLQFLIQYYNGEERAKGNILERFSAQQFPDLHSELNLSSLELGDSALYFCASSVDGSDFANTGELFFGEGSRLTVL.

V gene TRBV27 combines with J gene TRBJ2-3; TRBD2 agrees at 8 bases. The CDR3 has 14 amino acids. After removal of 5 bases from V and 4 bases from J, the junction contained 5 bases not matched to a gene. Germline CDR1 reads MNHEY; CDR2 reads SMNVEV (reference sequence). CDR3 in amino acids: CASSLGLASDTQYF. CDR3 sequence (DNA): TGTGCCAGCAGTCTCGGACTAGCATCAGATACGCAGTATTTT.

CDR3 protein: CASSFPNGGYTF. The CDR3 region has the DNA TGTGCCAGCAGTTTCCCTAACGGTGGCTACACCTTC. The gene calls are TRBV27 and TRBJ1-2; no clear D gene. Trimming took 3 bases from V and 7 from J, leaving 9 bases between them. This CDR3 has 12 amino acids. CDR1 MNHEY and CDR2 SMNVEV come from the germline V gene (reference sequence).

CDR3 sequence reads: CASSLTGNYGYTF. The CDR3 DNA sequence: TGTGCCAGTAGCCTGACAGGGAACTATGGCTACACCTTC. The chain joins TRBV19 to TRBJ1-2, with 7 bases lining up with TRBD1. This CDR3 region has 13 residues. J gave up 2 bases and V 6 bases, and 3 bases lay outside the gene matches. Germline lookup yields CDR1 LNHDA and CDR2 SQIVND (reference sequence).

This chain joins TRBV5-1 and TRBJ2-4; 12 bases fit TRBD1. V gave up 4 bases and J gave up 0 bases; unmatched junction bases: 5. The length of the CDR3 is 17 residues. Germline CDR1 and CDR2: SGHRS and YFSETQ. In DNA, the CDR3 is TGCGCCAGCAGCCCGGGACAGGGGGCCCTAGCCAAAAACATTCAGTACTTC. Translated: CASSPGQGALAKNIQYF.

The V gene is TRBV7-6, the J gene TRBJ1-4; the match to TRBD1 covers 9 bases. The germline gives CDR1 SGHVS, CDR2 FNYEAQ. The J segment lost 10 bases and the V segment lost 0 bases, leaving 6 bases of the junction unmatched. The CDR3 spans 15 residues. The CDR3 reads CASSLAPGQGLKLFF. The CDR3 DNA reads TGTGCCAGCAGCTTAGCGCCGGGACAGGGATTAAAACTGTTTTTT.

The rearrangement uses TRBV28 and TRBJ1-5; 9 bases are a match to TRBD1. Germline V gene sequence: CDR1 MDHEN, CDR2 SYDVKM. The length of the CDR3 is 15 residues. The ends lost 1 base at V and 7 bases at J; junction bases unmatched: 5. In nucleotides, the CDR3 is TGTGCCAGCAGTTTATTCGGGACAGGGACGCAGCCCCAGCATTTT. Its translation: CASSLFGTGTQPQHF.

The chain carries TRBV6-5 and TRBJ2-7, with TRBD2 identical over 7 bases. With V trimmed by 5 bases and J by 7 bases, 8 bases remained unmatched. CDR3 length equals 13 residues. Germline V gives CDR1 MNHEY, CDR2 SVGAGI. CDR3 nucleotides: TGTGCCAGCAGTCCCAATGGGAGGGGAGAGCAGTACTTC. Residues: CASSPNGRGEQYF.

This clone has a single count. This rearrangement joins TRBV10-1 to TRBJ2-3, with a tentative D call TRBD2 (6 bases). The ends were cut back, 5 bases at V and 9 bases at J, with 9 bases in the middle. The V gene's germline CDR1 is WNHNN and CDR2 SYGVQD (reference sequence). This CDR3 has 11 amino acids. This CDR3 reads CASSLGGTQYF. Here the CDR3 DNA reads TGCGCCAGCAGTCTTGGGGGGACGCAGTATTTT.

This clone was seen only a few times. The genes are TRBV5-4 and TRBJ2-1, with 8 bases aligning to TRBD2. V gave up 1 base and J gave up 2 bases; unmatched junction bases: 2. Germline V CDR1 and CDR2: SGHNT, YYREEE (reference sequence). This CDR3 spans 15 amino acids. CDR3 residues: CASSLPGGAYNEQFF. The CDR3 coding sequence is TGTGCCAGCAGCTTGCCCGGGGGGGCCTACAATGAGCAGTTCTTC.

This chain joins TRBV5-4 and TRBJ2-1, with D perhaps matching TRBD2 (6 bases). The CDR3 loop spans 14 amino acids. V was clipped by 0 bases and J by 7 bases, with 11 bases between them. Germline CDR1 is SGHNT and CDR2 is YYREEE (reference sequence). CDR3 sequence: CASSLDLGGNEQFF. The CDR3 DNA is TGTGCCAGCAGCTTGGATTTGGGAGGTAATGAGCAGTTCTTC.

The V call is TRBV6-6, the J call TRBJ1-4; 9 bases agree with TRBD1. The CDR3 runs 14 residues. Germline V lookup: CDR1 MNHNY, CDR2 SVGAGI (reference sequence). V was clipped by 6 bases and J by 10 bases; unmatched bases: 9. CDR3 protein: CASRSQGARGKLFF. The CDR3, as DNA: TGTGCCAGCAGGTCACAGGGGGCTAGGGGAAAACTGTTTTTT.

This clone occurred once. The chain couples TRBV18 to TRBJ1-2, with TRBD1 matching over 10 bases. CDR1 and CDR2 from the germline V gene are KGHSH and LQKENI. J gave up 4 bases and V 3 bases, and 5 bases lay outside the gene matches. CDR3 length: 15 amino acids. Written as DNA, the CDR3 is TGTGCCAGCTCACCGGGACAGGGGCAGGTCTATGGCTACACCTTC. Amino acid sequence: CASSPGQGQVYGYTF.

The rearrangement uses TRBV2 and TRBJ1-4; D is ambiguous. Trimming took off 6 bases at V and 5 bases at J, with 10 bases between the two ends. CDR3 length: 13 residues. CDR1 and CDR2 from the germline V gene are SNHLY and FYNNEI. The CDR3 DNA follows: TGTGCCAGCAGAGCAACGATAAATGAAAAACTGTTTTTT. Protein sequence: CASRATINEKLFF.

This clone was found a few times. The chain employs TRBV14 and TRBJ2-7; possible D gene TRBD1, 6 bases. Trimming removed 0 bases from V and 3 bases from J, with 24 bases in between. The germline V gene has CDR1 SGHDN and CDR2 FVKESK. The CDR3 is 19 residues long. In DNA, the CDR3 is TGTGCCAGCAGCCAAGATAAGAAAACAGGGCCCATGCGCCTCTACGAGCAGTACTTC. Protein product: CASSQDKKTGPMRLYEQYF. The full variable domain, completed using reference TRBV14 and TRBJ2-7, is EAGVTQFPSHSVIEKGQTVTLRCDPISGHDNLYWYRRVMGKEIKFLLHFVKESKQDESGMPNNRFLAERTGGTYSTLKVQPAELEDSGVYFCASSQDKKTGPMRLYEQYFGPGTRLTVT.

The chain links TRBV7-9 to TRBJ2-7, with TRBD1 matching 8 bases. Germline V gives CDR1 SEHNR, CDR2 FQNEAQ (reference sequence). Trimming removed 7 bases from V and 0 bases from J; junction bases left unmatched: 11. The CDR3 extends over 16 amino acids. CDR3 DNA: TGTGCCAGCACCACTGGGGGACAGGAGTCCTCCTACGAGCAGTACTTC. Protein sequence: CASTTGGQESSYEQYF.

The rearrangement links TRBV4-1 to TRBJ2-3, with TRBD2 matching 10 bases. The CDR3 loop spans 17 amino acids. Germline V gene data show CDR1 as MGHRA and CDR2 as YSYEKL. V was pared by 0 bases and J by 4 bases, with 7 bases of the junction left unmatched. CDR3 DNA: TGCGCCAGCAGCCAAGATAAGAAGGGACTAGCGTCAGATACGCAGTATTTT. It specifies CASSQDKKGLASDTQYF.

The chain links TRBV27 to TRBJ1-1, with no clear D. The CDR3 covers 12 residues. Germline lookup yields CDR1 MNHEY and CDR2 SMNVEV (reference sequence). Trimming cost V 8 bases and J 4 bases, with 11 bases left between them. CDR3 sequence: CASGSGSTEAFF. CDR3 sequence (DNA): TGTGCCAGCGGGAGCGGGAGCACTGAAGCTTTCTTT.

The rearrangement links TRBV11-2 to TRBJ2-7, with D perhaps TRBD1 (6 bases). This CDR3 has 14 amino acids. CDR1 and CDR2 from the germline V gene are SGHAT and FQNNGV. V lost 5 bases and J lost 7, with 18 bases in between. As DNA, the CDR3 is TGTGCCAGCAGCCGAATAAGACAGGCTCGGGAGCAGTACTTC. Translation: CASSRIRQAREQYF.

This clone was counted a few times. V usage is TRBV30 and J usage is TRBJ1-2; D remains unclear. CDR1 is GTSNPN and CDR2 is SVGIG in the germline V gene (reference sequence). The CDR3 extends over 15 amino acids. V gave up 0 bases and J gave up 6 bases, with 17 bases separating them. The CDR3 is CAWSVHLVVEDGYTF. CDR3 nucleotides: TGTGCCTGGAGTGTACATCTGGTGGTTGAGGATGGCTACACCTTC.

The chain uses TRBV11-2 and TRBJ2-2, with 8 nucleotides matching TRBD1. Trimming at V came to 2 bases and at J to 6 bases, leaving 8 bases not matched to a gene. Looked up from germline, CDR1 is SGHAT and CDR2 is FQNNGV. The CDR3 contains 16 residues. CDR3 loop: CASSLPRTGLPGELFF. DNA of the CDR3: TGTGCCAGCAGCTTACCAAGGACAGGGCTCCCCGGGGAGCTGTTTTTT. Based on the CDR3 plus reference TRBV11-2 and TRBJ2-2, the full variable domain is EAGVAQSPRYKIIEKRQSVAFWCNPISGHATLYWYQQILGQGPKLLIQFQNNGVVDDSQLPKDRFSAERLKGVDSTLKIQPAKLEDSAVYLCASSLPRTGLPGELFFGEGSRLTVL.

V is TRBV29-1 and J is TRBJ1-2; no firm D call. CDR1 and CDR2 (germline): SQVTM, ANQGSEA. This CDR3 is built from 11 residues. Trimming stripped 4 bases from V and 7 bases from J, with 10 bases between. CDR3 nucleotide sequence: TGCAGCGTTGGAGGGATAGGTGGCTACACCTTC. It translates to CSVGGIGGYTF.

A single count supports this clone. This rearrangement joins TRBV7-9 to TRBJ1-2, with 8 bases matching TRBD1. The CDR3 has 14 residues. Germline CDR1 reads SEHNR; CDR2 reads FQNEAQ (reference sequence). V lost 5 bases and J lost 4; bases outside the gene matches: 6. The CDR3 is CASSLGQGVYGYTF. In nucleotides, the CDR3 is TGTGCCAGCAGCCTAGGACAGGGTGTCTATGGCTACACCTTC.

J is TRBJ2-3 and V is TRBV6-1; 7 bases align to TRBD2. The CDR3 is 15 residues long. CDR1 is MNHNS, CDR2 SASEGT, per germline. The CDR3: CASSGEGGFADTQYF. CDR3 nucleotides: TGTGCTTCCTCGGGCGAGGGAGGGTTTGCAGATACGCAGTATTTT.

The chain employs TRBV5-6 and TRBJ2-5; D is perhaps TRBD2 (6 bases). The V end lost 7 bases, the J end lost 2 bases, and 18 bases lay between the germline ends. Per the germline V gene, CDR1 is SGHDT and CDR2 is YYEEEE. This CDR3 comprises 15 residues. The CDR3 loop reads CASGPIPGGQETQYF. The CDR3 region has the DNA TGTGCCAGCGGCCCCATTCCCGGGGGTCAAGAGACCCAGTACTTC.

The gene calls are TRBV19 and TRBJ1-5, with TRBD1 matching 8 bases. Looked up from germline, CDR1 is LNHDA and CDR2 is SQIVND (reference sequence). The CDR3 is 17 amino acids. J was trimmed by 3 bases and V by 3 bases; bases with no gene match: 10. CDR3 nucleotides: TGTGCCAGTAGTATGGTCTTCAGACAGGGGAACAATCAGCCCCAGCATTTT. It codes for CASSMVFRQGNNQPQHF. The variable domain in full, with the rest retrieved from reference TRBV19 and TRBJ1-5, is DGGITQSPKYLFRKEGQNVTLSCEQNLNHDAMYWYRQDPGQGLRLIYYSQIVNDFQKGDIAEGYSVSREKKESFPLTVTSAQKNPTAFYLCASSMVFRQGNNQPQHFGDGTRLSIL.

This clone has just a few counts. DNA for the CDR3: TGCGCCAGCAGTGAAGGACTTGCCGGGAGGAATGAGCAGTTCTTC. It encodes CASSEGLAGRNEQFF. The genes are TRBV10-2 and TRBJ2-1; 7 bases are shared with TRBD2. The V and J ends lost 3 bases and 7 bases, in that order; junction bases with no gene match: 9. In germline, CDR1 is WSHSY, CDR2 SAAADI. The CDR3 covers 15 residues.